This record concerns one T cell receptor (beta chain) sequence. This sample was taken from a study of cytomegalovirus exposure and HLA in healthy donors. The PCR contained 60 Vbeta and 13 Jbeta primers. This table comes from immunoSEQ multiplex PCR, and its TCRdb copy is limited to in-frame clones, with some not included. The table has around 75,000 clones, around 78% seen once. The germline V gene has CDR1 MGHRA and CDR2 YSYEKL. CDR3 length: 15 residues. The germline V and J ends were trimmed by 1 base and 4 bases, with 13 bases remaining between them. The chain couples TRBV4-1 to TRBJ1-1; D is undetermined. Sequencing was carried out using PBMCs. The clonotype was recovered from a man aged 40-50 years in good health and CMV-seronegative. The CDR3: CASSQGSRGGTEAFF. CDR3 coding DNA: TGCGCCAGCAGCCAAGGTTCACGGGGAGGCACTGAAGCTTTCTTT.